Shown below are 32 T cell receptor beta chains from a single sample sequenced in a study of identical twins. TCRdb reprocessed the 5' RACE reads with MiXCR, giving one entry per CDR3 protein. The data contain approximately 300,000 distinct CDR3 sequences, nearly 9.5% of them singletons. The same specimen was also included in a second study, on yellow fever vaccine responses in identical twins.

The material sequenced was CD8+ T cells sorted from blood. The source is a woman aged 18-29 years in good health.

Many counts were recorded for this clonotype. The CDR3 reads CAITRLQGIEVTEAFF. CDR3 coding DNA: TGTGCCATCACCCGTCTACAGGGAATCGAGGTGACTGAAGCTTTCTTT. The rearrangement links TRBV10-3 to TRBJ1-1, with D perhaps matching TRBD1 (6 bases). V was clipped by 7 bases and J by 5 bases, with 23 bases between them. Germline V lookup: CDR1 ENHRY, CDR2 SYGVKD. CDR3 length: 16 amino acids.

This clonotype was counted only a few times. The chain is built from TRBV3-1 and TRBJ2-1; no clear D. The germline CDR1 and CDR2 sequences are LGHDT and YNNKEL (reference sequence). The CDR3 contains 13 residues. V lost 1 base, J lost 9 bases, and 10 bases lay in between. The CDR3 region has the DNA TGTGCCAGCAGCCAAGTTATGTCGTCTGAGCAGTTCTTC. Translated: CASSQVMSSEQFF.

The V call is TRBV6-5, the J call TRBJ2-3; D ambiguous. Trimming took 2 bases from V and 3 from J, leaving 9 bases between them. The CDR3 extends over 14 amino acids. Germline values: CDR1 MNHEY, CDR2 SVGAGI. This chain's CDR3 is CASSYRIETDTQYF. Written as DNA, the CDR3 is TGTGCCAGCAGTTACAGGATTGAGACAGATACGCAGTATTTT.

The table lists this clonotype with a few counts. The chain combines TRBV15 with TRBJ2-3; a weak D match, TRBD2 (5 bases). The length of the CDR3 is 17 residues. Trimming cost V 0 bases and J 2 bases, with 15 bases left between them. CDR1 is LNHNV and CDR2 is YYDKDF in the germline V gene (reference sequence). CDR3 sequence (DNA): TGTGCCACCAGCAGAGATTCTGAGGGCCGCTCCACAGATACGCAGTATTTT. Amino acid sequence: CATSRDSEGRSTDTQYF.

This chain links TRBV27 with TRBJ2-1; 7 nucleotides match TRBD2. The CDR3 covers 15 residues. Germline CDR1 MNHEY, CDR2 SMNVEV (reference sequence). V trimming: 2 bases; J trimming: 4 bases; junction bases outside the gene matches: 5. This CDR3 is CASSLSAGEYNEQFF. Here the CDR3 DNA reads TGTGCCAGCAGTTTAAGCGCGGGAGAGTACAATGAGCAGTTCTTC.

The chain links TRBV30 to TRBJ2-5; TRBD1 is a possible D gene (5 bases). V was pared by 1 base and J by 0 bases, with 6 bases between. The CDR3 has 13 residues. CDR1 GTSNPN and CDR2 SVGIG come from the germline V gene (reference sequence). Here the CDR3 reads CAWSAGYQETQYF. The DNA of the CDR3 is TGTGCCTGGAGTGCAGGGTACCAAGAGACCCAGTACTTC.

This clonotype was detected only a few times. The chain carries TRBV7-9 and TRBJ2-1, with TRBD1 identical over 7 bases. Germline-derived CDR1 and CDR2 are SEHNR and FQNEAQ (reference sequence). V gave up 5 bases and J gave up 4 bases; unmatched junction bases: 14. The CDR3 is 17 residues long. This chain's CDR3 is CASSDSTGFILYNEQFF. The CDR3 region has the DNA TGTGCCAGCAGCGACTCGACAGGGTTCATACTTTACAATGAGCAGTTCTTC. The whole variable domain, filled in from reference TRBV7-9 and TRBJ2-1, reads DTGVSQNPRHKITKRGQNVTFRCDPISEHNRLYWYRQTLGQGPEFLTYFQNEAQLEKSRLLSDRFSAERPKGSFSTLEIQRTEQGDSAMYLCASSDSTGFILYNEQFFGPGTRLTVL.

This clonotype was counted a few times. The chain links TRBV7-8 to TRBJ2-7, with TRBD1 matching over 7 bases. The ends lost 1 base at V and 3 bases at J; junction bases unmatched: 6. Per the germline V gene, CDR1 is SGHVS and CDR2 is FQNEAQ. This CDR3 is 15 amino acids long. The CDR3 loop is CASSLVGTARYEQYF. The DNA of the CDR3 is TGTGCCAGCAGCTTAGTTGGGACAGCTCGCTACGAGCAGTACTTC.

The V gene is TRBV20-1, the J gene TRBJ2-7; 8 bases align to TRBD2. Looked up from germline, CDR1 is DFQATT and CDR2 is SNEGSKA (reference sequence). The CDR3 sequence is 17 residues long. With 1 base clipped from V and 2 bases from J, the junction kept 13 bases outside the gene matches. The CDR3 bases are TGCAGTGCTAGAGCCCTAGCGGGTCCCCCGGACCCCTACGAGCAGTACTTC. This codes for CSARALAGPPDPYEQYF.

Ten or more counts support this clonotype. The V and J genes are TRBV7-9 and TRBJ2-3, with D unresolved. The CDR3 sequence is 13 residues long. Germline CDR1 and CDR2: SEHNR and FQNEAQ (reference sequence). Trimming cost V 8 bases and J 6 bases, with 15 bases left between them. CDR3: CASLNPGYDTQYF. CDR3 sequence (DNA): TGTGCCAGCCTCAACCCAGGATATGATACGCAGTATTTT.

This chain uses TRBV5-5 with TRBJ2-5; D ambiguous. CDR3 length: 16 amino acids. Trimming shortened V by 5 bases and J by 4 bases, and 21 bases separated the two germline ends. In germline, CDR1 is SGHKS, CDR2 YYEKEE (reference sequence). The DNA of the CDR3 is TGTGCCAGCAGAACCCGGGCCACAAAGTCCGGAGAGACCCAGTACTTC. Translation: CASRTRATKSGETQYF. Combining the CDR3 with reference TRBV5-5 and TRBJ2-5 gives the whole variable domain DAGVTQSPTHLIKTRGQQVTLRCSPISGHKSVSWYQQVLGQGPQFIFQYYEKEERGRGNFPDRFSARQFPNYSSELNVNALLLGDSALYLCASRTRATKSGETQYFGPGTRLLVL.

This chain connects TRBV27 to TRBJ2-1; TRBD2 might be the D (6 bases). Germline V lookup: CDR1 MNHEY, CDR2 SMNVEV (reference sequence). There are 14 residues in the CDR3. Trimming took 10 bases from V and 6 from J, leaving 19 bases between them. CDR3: CATSRGESFNEQFF. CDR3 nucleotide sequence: TGTGCCACCTCTCGCGGGGAAAGTTTCAATGAGCAGTTCTTC.

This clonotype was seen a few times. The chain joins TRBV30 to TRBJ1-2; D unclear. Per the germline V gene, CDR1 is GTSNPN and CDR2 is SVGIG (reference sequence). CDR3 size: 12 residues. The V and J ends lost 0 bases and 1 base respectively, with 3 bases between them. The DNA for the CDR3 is TGTGCCTGGAGTGTACATAACTATGGCTACACCTTC. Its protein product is CAWSVHNYGYTF.

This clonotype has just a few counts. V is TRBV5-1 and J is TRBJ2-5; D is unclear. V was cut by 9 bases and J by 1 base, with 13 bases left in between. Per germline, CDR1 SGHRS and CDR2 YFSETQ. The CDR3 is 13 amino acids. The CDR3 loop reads CATSSEIQETQYF. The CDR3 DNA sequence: TGCGCCACCTCCAGCGAAATCCAAGAGACCCAGTACTTC.

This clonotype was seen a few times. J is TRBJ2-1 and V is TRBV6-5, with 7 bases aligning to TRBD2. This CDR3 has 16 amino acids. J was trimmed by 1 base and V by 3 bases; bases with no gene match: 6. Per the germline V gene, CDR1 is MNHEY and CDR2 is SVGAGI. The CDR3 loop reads CASSYTLAASYNEQFF. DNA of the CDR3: TGTGCCAGCAGTTATACCCTAGCGGCATCCTACAATGAGCAGTTCTTC.

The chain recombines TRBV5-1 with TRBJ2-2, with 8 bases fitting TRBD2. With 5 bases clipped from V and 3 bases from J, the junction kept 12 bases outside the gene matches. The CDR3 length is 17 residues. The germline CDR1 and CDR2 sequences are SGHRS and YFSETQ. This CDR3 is CASSQKSGGLYTGELFF. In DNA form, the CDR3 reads TGCGCCAGCAGTCAGAAAAGCGGGGGACTTTACACCGGGGAGCTGTTTTTT. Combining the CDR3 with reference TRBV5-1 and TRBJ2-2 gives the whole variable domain KAGVTQTPRYLIKTRGQQVTLSCSPISGHRSVSWYQQTPGQGLQFLFEYFSETQRNKGNFPGRFSGRQFSNSRSEMNVSTLELGDSALYLCASSQKSGGLYTGELFFGEGSRLTVL.

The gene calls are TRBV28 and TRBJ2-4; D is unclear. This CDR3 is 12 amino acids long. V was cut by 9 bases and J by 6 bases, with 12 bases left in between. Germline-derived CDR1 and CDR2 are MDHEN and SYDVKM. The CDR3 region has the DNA TGTGCCAGTACTAAGACGGGAAACATTCAGTACTTC. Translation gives CASTKTGNIQYF.

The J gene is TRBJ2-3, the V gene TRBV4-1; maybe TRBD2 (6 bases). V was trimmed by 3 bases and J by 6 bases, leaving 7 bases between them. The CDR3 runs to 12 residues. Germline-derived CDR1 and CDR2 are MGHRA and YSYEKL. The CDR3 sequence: CASSHLADTQYF. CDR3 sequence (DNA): TGCGCCAGCAGCCATCTAGCGGATACGCAGTATTTT.

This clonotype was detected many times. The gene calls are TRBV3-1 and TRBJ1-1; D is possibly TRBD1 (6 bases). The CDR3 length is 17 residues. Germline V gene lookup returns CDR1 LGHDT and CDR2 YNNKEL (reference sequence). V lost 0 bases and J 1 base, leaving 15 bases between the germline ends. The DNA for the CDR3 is TGTGCCAGCAGCCAAGATAGGGGGGGCGCGGGGAACACTGAAGCTTTCTTT. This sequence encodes CASSQDRGGAGNTEAFF. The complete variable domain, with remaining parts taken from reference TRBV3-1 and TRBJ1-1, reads DTAVSQTPKYLVTQMGNDKSIKCEQNLGHDTMYWYKQDSKKFLKIMFSYNNKELIINETVPNRFSPKSPDKAHLNLHINSLELGDSAVYFCASSQDRGGAGNTEAFFGQGTRLTVV.

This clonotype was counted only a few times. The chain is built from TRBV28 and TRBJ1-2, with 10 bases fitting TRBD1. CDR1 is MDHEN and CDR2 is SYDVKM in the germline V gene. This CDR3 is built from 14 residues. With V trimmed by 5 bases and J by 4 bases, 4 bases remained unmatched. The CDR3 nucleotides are TGTGCCAGCAGTCCTGACAGGGGGCCCTATGGCTACACCTTC. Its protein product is CASSPDRGPYGYTF.

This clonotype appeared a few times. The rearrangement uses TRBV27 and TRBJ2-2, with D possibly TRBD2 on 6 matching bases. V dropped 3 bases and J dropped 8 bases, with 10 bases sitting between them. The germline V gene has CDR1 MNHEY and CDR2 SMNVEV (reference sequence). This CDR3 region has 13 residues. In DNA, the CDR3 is TGTGCCAGCAGTTTCGGCGGAGGGGGGGAGCTGTTTTTT. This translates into CASSFGGGGELFF.

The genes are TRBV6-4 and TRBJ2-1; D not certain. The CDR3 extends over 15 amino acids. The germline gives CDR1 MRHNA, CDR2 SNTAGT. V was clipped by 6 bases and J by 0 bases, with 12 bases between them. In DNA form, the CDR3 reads TGTGCCAGCAGCGAGGACGGTAGCTCCTACAATGAGCAGTTCTTC. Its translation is CASSEDGSSYNEQFF.

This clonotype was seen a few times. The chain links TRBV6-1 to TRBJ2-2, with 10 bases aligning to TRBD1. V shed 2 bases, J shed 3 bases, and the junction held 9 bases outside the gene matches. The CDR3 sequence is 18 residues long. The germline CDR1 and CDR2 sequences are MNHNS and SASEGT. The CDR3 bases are TGTGCCAGCAGTGAATATTACTATGGACAGGGGGACACCGGGGAGCTGTTTTTT. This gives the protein CASSEYYYGQGDTGELFF.

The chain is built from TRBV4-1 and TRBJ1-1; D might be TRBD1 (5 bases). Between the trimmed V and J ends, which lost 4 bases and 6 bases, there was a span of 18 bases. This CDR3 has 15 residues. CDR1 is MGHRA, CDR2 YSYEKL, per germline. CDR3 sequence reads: CASSPTDTVWPEAFF. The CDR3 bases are TGCGCCAGCAGCCCGACAGACACGGTATGGCCTGAAGCTTTCTTT.

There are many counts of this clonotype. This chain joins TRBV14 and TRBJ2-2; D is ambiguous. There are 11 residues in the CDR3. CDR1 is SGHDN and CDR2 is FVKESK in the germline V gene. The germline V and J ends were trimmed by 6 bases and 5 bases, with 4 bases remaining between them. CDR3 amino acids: CASRVTGELFF. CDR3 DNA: TGTGCCAGCAGGGTAACCGGGGAGCTGTTTTTT.

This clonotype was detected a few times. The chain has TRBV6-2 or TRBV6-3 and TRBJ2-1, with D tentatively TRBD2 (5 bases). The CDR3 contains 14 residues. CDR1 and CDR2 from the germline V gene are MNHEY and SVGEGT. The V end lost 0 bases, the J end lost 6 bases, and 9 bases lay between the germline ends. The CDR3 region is CASSYSTAANEQFF. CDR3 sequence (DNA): TGTGCCAGCAGTTACTCCACAGCGGCCAATGAGCAGTTCTTC.

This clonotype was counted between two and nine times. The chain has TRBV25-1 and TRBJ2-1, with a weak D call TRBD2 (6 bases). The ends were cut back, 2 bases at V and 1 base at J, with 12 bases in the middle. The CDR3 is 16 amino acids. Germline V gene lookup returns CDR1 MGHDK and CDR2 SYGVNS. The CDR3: CASSEGRGRSYNEQFF. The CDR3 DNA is TGTGCCAGCAGTGAAGGACGAGGGAGGTCCTACAATGAGCAGTTCTTC.

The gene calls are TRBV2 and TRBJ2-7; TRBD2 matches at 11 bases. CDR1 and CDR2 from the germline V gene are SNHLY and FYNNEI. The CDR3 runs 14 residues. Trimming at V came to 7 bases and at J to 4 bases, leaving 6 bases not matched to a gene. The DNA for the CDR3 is TGTGCCAGCAAAACTAGCGGGAGTGGTTACGAGCAGTACTTC. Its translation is CASKTSGSGYEQYF.

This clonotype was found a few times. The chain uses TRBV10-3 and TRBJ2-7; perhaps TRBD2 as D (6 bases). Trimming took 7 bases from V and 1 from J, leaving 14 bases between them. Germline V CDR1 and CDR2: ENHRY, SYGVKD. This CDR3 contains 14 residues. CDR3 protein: CAINPGAGSYEQYF. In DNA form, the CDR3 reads TGTGCCATCAACCCGGGTGCGGGGTCCTACGAGCAGTACTTC.

The CDR3 sequence: CASSHPFSGRPPGANVLTF. DNA for the CDR3: TGTGCCAGCAGTCATCCCTTTAGCGGGAGGCCCCCTGGGGCCAACGTCCTGACTTTC. The V gene is TRBV11-2, the J gene TRBJ2-6, with TRBD2 matching over 10 bases. The junction had 13 bases not matched to a gene; V was cut back by 6 bases and J by 2 bases. Germline CDR1 and CDR2: SGHAT and FQNNGV. The CDR3 extends over 19 amino acids.

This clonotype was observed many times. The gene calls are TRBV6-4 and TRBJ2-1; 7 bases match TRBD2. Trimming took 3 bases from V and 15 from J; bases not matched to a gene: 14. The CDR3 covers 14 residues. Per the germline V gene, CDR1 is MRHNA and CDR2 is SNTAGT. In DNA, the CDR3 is TGTGCCAGCAGTGATCCATGGGGCGGGAGTTGCCCGTTCTTC. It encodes CASSDPWGGSCPFF.

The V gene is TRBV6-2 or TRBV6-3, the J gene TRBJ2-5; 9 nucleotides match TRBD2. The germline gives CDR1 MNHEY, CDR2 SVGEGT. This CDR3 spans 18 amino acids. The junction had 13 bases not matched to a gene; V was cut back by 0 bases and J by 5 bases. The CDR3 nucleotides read TGTGCCAGCAGTTACTCGATCTTGGAGCGGGGGGCCAGGGAGACCCAGTACTTC. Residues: CASSYSILERGARETQYF.